The 2 T cell receptor beta chains listed next were all sequenced from one sample in a study of blood T cell repertoires in COVID-19. Clones were read by immunoSEQ multiplex PCR, and TCRdb kept only the in-frame ones, dropping some. This table has 150,000 to 160,000 clones, approximately 85% appearing once. Material: peripheral blood. All receptors come from a man aged 60-69 years with COVID-19, enrolled during active disease.

This clone was recorded once. J is TRBJ1-1 and V is TRBV9, with D unclear. Germline CDR1 is SGDLS and CDR2 is YYNGEE. V gave up 0 bases and J gave up 1 base, with 4 bases separating them. The CDR3 has 13 amino acids. The CDR3 reads CASSVAWNTEAFF. The DNA for the CDR3 is TGTGCCAGCAGCGTAGCGTGGAACACTGAAGCTTTCTTT.

The chain has TRBV24-1 and TRBJ2-1; D possibly corresponds to TRBD1 (6 bases). CDR1 is KGHDR and CDR2 is SFDVKD in the germline V gene. The CDR3 has 14 residues. Trimming stripped 1 base from V and 4 bases from J, with 7 bases between. CDR3 nucleotides: TGTGCCACCAGTGATTTTCAGGGGTACAATGAGCAGTTCTTC. This encodes CATSDFQGYNEQFF.